This is a list of T cell receptor beta chains from one sample in a study of response to subunit inactivated influenza vaccine. A single record per CDR3 protein comes from TCRdb applying MiXCR to the RT-PCR reads. The data show fewer than 400,000 distinct CDR3 sequences, with 21% seen just once and roughly a tenth held by the top ten. The starting material was PBMCs from blood, obtained about 20 months after vaccination. Receptors were obtained from a man between 45 and 75 years old who received an inactivated influenza vaccine. Each CDR3 is given with its conserved first and last residue. The D gene is left open where the match is weak. The listing skips clone size in some rows; elsewhere it reads once, few, many or a size class.

TRBV20-1	few	TRBJ2-7	NA	TGCAGTGCTTATCGACCGGACAGAGCCTACGAGCAGTACTTC	CSAYRPDRAYEQYF
TRBV28	NA	TRBJ2-7	TRBD2	TGTGCCAGCAGTTCGTTAGCGGGAGGCATCTACGAGCAGTACTTC	CASSSLAGGIYEQYF
TRBV20-1	many	TRBJ1-3	TRBD1	TGCAGTGCCGGAGGACAGGCACCCTCTGGAAACACCATATATTTT	CSAGGQAPSGNTIYF
TRBV20-1	NA	TRBJ2-5	TRBD1	TGCAGTGCTAGAGACGACAGGGACCAAGAGACCCAGTACTTC	CSARDDRDQETQYF
TRBV20-1	NA	TRBJ1-5	NA	TGCAGTGCTACATCCCGGGTCACGCGGGATCAGCCCCAGCATTTT	CSATSRVTRDQPQHF
TRBV12-3/TRBV12-4	many	TRBJ1-1	NA	TGTGCCAGCAGTTTCGGAGAGTTGGGCACTGAAGCTTTCTTT	CASSFGELGTEAFF
TRBV4-3	NA	TRBJ1-3	NA	TGCGCCAGCAGCCAAGATCTGCAGGGAGGAAACACCATATATTTT	CASSQDLQGGNTIYF
TRBV12-3/TRBV12-4	many	TRBJ1-5	TRBD1	TGTGCCAGCAGCCAGAGCGACAGGGCCAGCAATCAGCCCCAGCATTTT	CASSQSDRASNQPQHF
TRBV6-1	NA	TRBJ1-2	TRBD1	TGTGCCAGCAGAAGACAGGGGGAGGACAATGGCTACACCTTC	CASRRQGEDNGYTF
TRBV5-1	NA	TRBJ1-1	TRBD1	TGCGCCAGCAGCCTGGGACAGAGGACCACTGAAGCTTTCTTT	CASSLGQRTTEAFF
TRBV28	once	TRBJ2-1	TRBD2	TGTGCCAGCAGTAAACTAGCGGGAGATGAGCAGTTCTTC	CASSKLAGDEQFF
TRBV10-3	few	TRBJ2-7	NA	TGTGCCATCAGTGATATAACGACAGCCTTACTCTACGAGCAGTACTTC	CAISDITTALLYEQYF
TRBV20-1	few	TRBJ2-3	NA	TGCAGTGCTTCGGGGGAACGGGGGGCCGCCGCAGATACGCAGTATTTT	CSASGERGAAADTQYF
TRBV7-2	few	TRBJ1-1	TRBD1	TGTGCCAGCAGCCCTAGACAGGGGGATCCCGGTGAAGCTTTCTTT	CASSPRQGDPGEAFF
TRBV20-1	NA	TRBJ1-2	NA	TGCAGTGCTAGAGATCTAATTCTCTATGGCTACACCTTC	CSARDLILYGYTF
TRBV29-1	few	TRBJ2-4	TRBD1	TGCAGCGTTGAACTCCGGACAGGGGTGTTGGGCAAAAACATTCAGTACTTC	CSVELRTGVLGKNIQYF
TRBV6-1	NA	TRBJ1-4	TRBD1	TGTGCCAGCAGATTGACAGGGGCTAATGAAAAACTGTTTTTT	CASRLTGANEKLFF
TRBV5-6	few	TRBJ1-5	NA	TGTGCCAGCAGCTTCGGCAGCCTCAATCAGCCCCAGCATTTT	CASSFGSLNQPQHF